This TCR beta chain is from a study of identical twins (dated by TCRdb to the mid-2010s). At the level of the whole study: TCR alpha and beta repertoires from monozygotic twins, unrelated adults of various ages and cord blood were deep-sequenced to test whether fetal clonotypes persist. To rule out contamination, the twin experiments were replicated at different times with different library preparation protocols. General conclusions and limits of the study: Because the same donors could not be followed over many years, the conclusions depended on cross-sectional statistical analysis. In monozygotic twins, recombination models systematically underestimated out-of-frame TCR alpha sharing, but the models matched the sharing seen between unrelated individuals. Zero-insertion analyses could be partly confounded by invariant T cells such as MAIT and iNKT, although diverse VJ usage argued against such confounding for most clonotypes. Fewer insertions were carried by abundant cord blood beta clonotypes; a weaker similar trend was observed in young adult naive repertoires, while no such trend was observed in memory repertoires. Out-of-frame TCR alpha sequences shared between twins showed an excess of low generation-probability sequences compared with coincidental sharing between unrelated individuals. Excess twin sharing in beta out-of-frame sequences was weaker because fewer shared sequences lowered the signal-to-noise ratio.

The germline V gene supplies CDR1 SGDLS and CDR2 YYNGEE. The V and J ends are trimmed by 0 bases and 3 bases, leaving 21 bases between them. The CDR3 contains 19 residues, cysteine and phenylalanine counted. Left in the record is the CDR3 DNA by itself, 57 bases read in frame from the first base. All donors were healthy Caucasians. The twin cohort consisted of three pairs of female monozygotic twins, all aged roughly 18 to 29 years. Positive isolation kits from Invitrogen were used to isolate the CD4+ and CD8+ T cell populations. The library relied on 5' RACE. Instrument used: Illumina HiSeq 2000. A universal primer binding site was introduced by template switching, and a unique molecular identifier was present in the final cDNA, enabling accurate counting of TCR cDNA molecules. First-strand cDNA for TCR alpha and beta chains was synthesized from specific primers in the conserved constant-segment region. To control for contamination, every cDNA library was double barcoded, receiving both a SMART-Mk sample barcode and Illumina barcodes. Two successive PCR steps introduced TruSeq adapter sequences along with Illumina sample barcodes. TCR alpha and beta cDNA libraries were sequenced on the Illumina HiSeq platform with custom primers. For the original study's pipeline: MiGEC processed the raw reads to extract unique molecular identifiers, while MiXCR was used to determine the CDR3 positions. Recombination models were inferred per individual with the repgenHMM and IGoR tools using an EM algorithm. The analysis of shared clonotypes was done with the tcR package in R, with sharing normalized by the product of cloneset sizes. To study raw recombination without the effects of thymic and clonal selection, out-of-frame nonproductive sequences were analyzed. The public reads were run again by TCRdb, first through fastp at Q25 and then through MiXCR, and only productive beta chains were kept. Every distinct CDR3 protein forms one entry, paired with its most common genes and DNA. The V and J calls follow TCRdb's processing rather than the paper's. This sample is represented by around 500,000 distinct CDR3 sequences; more than 13% of them were singletons. The ten largest clones add up to 0.52% of the sample.

Remarks on this clonotype: Its antigen is not yet known. Nothing much larger sits one base from this clone, and base qualities are not available.

These data were also filed under a second study, of yellow fever vaccine responses in identical twins. From that second study: According to the authors, the vaccine-induced T cell response in identical twins seemed to be partly convergent and partly specific to each individual. In the study, vaccine-responding T cell clones were precisely tracked in identical twins.

Sequencing was done on a sample of CD4+ T cells sorted from blood. The chain was built from TRBV9 and TRBJ2-2, and possibly TRBD1, on 7 matching bases. This TCR came from a woman younger than 30 in good health. The DNA sequence is TGTGCCAGCAGCGTAGACCCTCGGCCCAGCAGGGGGGACACCGGGGAGCTGTTTTTT. It is translated as CASSVDPRPSRGDTGELFF.